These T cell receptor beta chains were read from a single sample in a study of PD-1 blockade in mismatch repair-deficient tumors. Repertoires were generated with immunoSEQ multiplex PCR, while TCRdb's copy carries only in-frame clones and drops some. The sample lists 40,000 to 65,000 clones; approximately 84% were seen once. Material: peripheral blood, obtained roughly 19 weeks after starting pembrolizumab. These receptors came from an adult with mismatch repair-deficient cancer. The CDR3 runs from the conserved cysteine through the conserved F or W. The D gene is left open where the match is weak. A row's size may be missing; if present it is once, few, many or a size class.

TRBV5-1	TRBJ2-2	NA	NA	CASSLETGELFF	TGCGCCAGCAGCTTGGAGACCGGGGAGCTGTTTTTT
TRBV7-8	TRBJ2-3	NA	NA	CASSARDSTDTQYF	TGTGCCAGCAGCGCCCGGGACTCCACAGATACGCAGTATTTT
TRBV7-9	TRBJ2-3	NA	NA	CASSLGRSTDTQYF	TGTGCCAGCAGCTTAGGGAGATCCACAGATACGCAGTATTTT
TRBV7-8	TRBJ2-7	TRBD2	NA	CASSYHGLATAYEQYF	TGTGCCAGCAGCTACCACGGACTAGCGACAGCCTACGAGCAGTACTTC
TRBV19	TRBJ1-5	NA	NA	CASSISAANQPQHF	TGTGCCAGTAGTATCTCGGCAGCCAATCAGCCCCAGCATTTT
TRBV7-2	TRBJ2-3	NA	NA	CASSSSGLSTDTQYF	TGTGCCAGCAGTTCAAGCGGGCTGAGCACAGATACGCAGTATTTT
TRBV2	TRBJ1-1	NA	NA	CASSDRQFAEAFF	TGTGCCAGCAGTGATCGGCAGTTTGCTGAAGCTTTCTTT
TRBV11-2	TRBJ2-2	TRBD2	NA	CASSPTSGGVTGELFF	TGTGCCAGCAGCCCTACTAGCGGGGGTGTCACCGGGGAGCTGTTTTTT
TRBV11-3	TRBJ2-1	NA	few	CASSRERSYNEQFF	TGTGCCAGCAGTCGGGAGAGGAGTTACAATGAGCAGTTCTTC
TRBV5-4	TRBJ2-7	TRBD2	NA	CASSPAGGAGIVYEQYF	TGTGCCAGCAGCCCGGCGGGGGGAGCGGGAATTGTCTACGAGCAGTACTTC
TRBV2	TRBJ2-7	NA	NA	CASTLAQPGEQYF	TGTGCCAGCACTCTAGCTCAACCTGGGGAGCAGTACTTC
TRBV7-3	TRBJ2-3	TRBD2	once	CASSSAGGTDTQYF	TGTGCCAGCAGCTCAGCGGGAGGGACAGATACGCAGTATTTT
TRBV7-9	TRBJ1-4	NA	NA	CASSNQGSNEKLFF	TGTGCCAGCTCAAACCAGGGGAGTAATGAAAAACTGTTTTTT
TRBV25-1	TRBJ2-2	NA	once	CASSGYTGELFF	TGTGCCAGCAGTGGATACACCGGGGAGCTGTTTTTT
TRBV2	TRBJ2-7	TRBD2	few	CASSEEGTSYEQYF	TGTGCCAGCAGTGAAGAAGGGACTAGCTACGAGCAGTACTTC
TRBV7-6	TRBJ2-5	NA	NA	CASSLADRGWETQYF	TGTGCCAGCAGCTTAGCCGATAGGGGCTGGGAGACCCAGTACTTC
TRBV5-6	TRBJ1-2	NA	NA	CASSRLRTNYGYTF	TGTGCCAGCAGCCGACTCCGGACAAACTATGGCTACACCTTC
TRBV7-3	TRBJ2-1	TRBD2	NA	CASSQGLAGNNEQFF	TGTGCCAGCAGCCAAGGACTAGCGGGGAACAATGAGCAGTTCTTC
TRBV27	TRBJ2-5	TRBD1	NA	CASTSSGQFQETQYF	TGTGCCAGCACCTCCTCGGGACAGTTCCAAGAGACCCAGTACTTC
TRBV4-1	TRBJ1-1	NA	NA	CASRHRQDSNTEAFF	TGCGCCAGCAGACACAGACAGGACAGTAACACTGAAGCTTTCTTT
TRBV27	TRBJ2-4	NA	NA	CASRGELAKNIQYF	TGTGCCAGCAGGGGGGAACTAGCCAAAAACATTCAGTACTTC
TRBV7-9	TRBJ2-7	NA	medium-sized	CASTAGLYEQYF	TGTGCCAGCACTGCCGGGCTTTACGAGCAGTACTTC
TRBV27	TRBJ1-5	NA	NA	CASSPSSGIAGQPQHF	TGTGCCAGCAGCCCCTCCTCCGGAATCGCTGGTCAGCCCCAGCATTTT
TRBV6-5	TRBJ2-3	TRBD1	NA	CASRDRHSTDTQYF	TGTGCCAGCCGGGACAGACATAGCACAGATACGCAGTATTTT
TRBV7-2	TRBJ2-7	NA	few	CASSSTGWEQYF	TGTGCCAGCAGCTCAACAGGGTGGGAGCAGTACTTC
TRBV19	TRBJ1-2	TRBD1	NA	CASSTRDRGYGYTF	TGTGCCAGTAGTACACGGGACAGGGGCTATGGCTACACCTTC
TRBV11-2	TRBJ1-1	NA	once	CASSLGVTLNTEAFF	TGTGCCAGCAGCTTAGGTGTGACCTTAAACACTGAAGCTTTCTTT
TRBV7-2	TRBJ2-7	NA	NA	CASSLLGHEQYF	TGTGCCAGCAGCTTACTTGGGCACGAGCAGTACTTC
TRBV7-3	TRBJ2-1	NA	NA	CASSLTPLSEQFF	TGTGCCAGCAGCTTAACGCCCCTAAGTGAGCAGTTCTTC
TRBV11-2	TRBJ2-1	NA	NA	CASSFSRAGNEQFF	TGTGCCAGCAGCTTTTCTCGGGCGGGCAATGAGCAGTTCTTC
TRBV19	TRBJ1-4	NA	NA	CASSTWRGEKLFF	TGTGCCAGTAGTACCTGGAGGGGGGAAAAACTGTTTTTT
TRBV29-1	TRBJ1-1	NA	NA	CSVAELGTEAFF	TGCAGCGTGGCCGAATTAGGCACTGAAGCTTTCTTT
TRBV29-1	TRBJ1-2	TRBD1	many	CSVETGSNYGYTF	TGCAGCGTTGAGACAGGGTCCAACTATGGCTACACCTTC
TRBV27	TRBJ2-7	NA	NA	CASRTGSAYEQYF	TGTGCCAGCAGGACAGGCAGTGCCTACGAGCAGTACTTC
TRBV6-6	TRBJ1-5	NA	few	CASSYQGLLDQPQHF	TGTGCCAGCAGTTACCAGGGACTGCTAGATCAGCCCCAGCATTTT
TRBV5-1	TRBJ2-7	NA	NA	CASSLGLDFYEQYF	TGCGCCAGCAGCTTGGGACTAGACTTTTACGAGCAGTACTTC